This T cell receptor (beta chain) was identified during a study of Ad26.COV2.S vaccination and SARS-CoV-2 variants. Study overall: Donor had been placed in the Ad26.COV2.S arm of the COV1001 trial.

The table came from immunoSEQ multiplex PCR; TCRdb's copy has only in-frame clones and leaves some out. The table records approximately 280,000 clones, 80% to 90% of them present only once. Broader study findings: Similar non-spike TCR breadth was observed in recipients of vaccine and of placebo. Total T cell responses, in the TCR breadth and depth analyses, may have been underestimated.

With regard to this clone: The antigen is undetermined.

The treatment was: some 20 received Ad26.COV2.S at low or high dose, single or two shots; about 5 received placebo; per-sample allocation not given. Each sample was drawn 63 days after the first injection (of vaccine or placebo). An 18-55-year-old adult in Boston served as donor. This TCR was recovered from a person aged 18 to 65 who received the Ad26.COV2.S COVID-19 vaccine or a placebo. The sample here was peripheral blood, taken in a trial of Ad26.COV2.S vaccine versus placebo.

The CDR3 here is CASSYSIMAFNEQFF. In DNA form, the CDR3 reads TGTGCCAGCAGTTACTCGATCATGGCGTTCAATGAGCAGTTCTTC. The rearrangement links TRBV6-2 or TRBV6-3 to TRBJ2-1, with D unresolved. The CDR3 consists of 15 residues. Trimming removed 0 bases at V and 6 bases at J, with 12 bases between. Germline CDR1 and CDR2: MNHEY and SVGEGT.